Presented here are 9 T cell receptor beta chains from one specimen sequenced in a study of cytomegalovirus exposure and HLA in healthy donors. The data were produced by immunoSEQ multiplex PCR, yet TCRdb's version contains in-frame clones alone and is incomplete. In the table there are roughly 67,000 clones, around 90% of which are singletons. Material: PBMCs. Receptors originate from a man between 18 and 35 years old in good health and CMV-seronegative.

DNA for the CDR3: TGTGCCAGTACCCCCAGGTTCTCCCACGGCAATGAAAAACTGTTTTTT. This translates into CASTPRFSHGNEKLFF. V is TRBV19 and J is TRBJ1-4; D not resolved. Trimming stripped 7 bases from V and 5 bases from J, with 20 bases between. CDR1 and CDR2 (germline): LNHDA, SQIVND (reference sequence). CDR3 length: 16 amino acids.

The chain links TRBV4-3 to TRBJ1-1; no definite D call. CDR1 and CDR2 from the germline V gene are LGHNA and YSLEER. V lost 0 bases and J lost 5, with 10 bases in between. CDR3 length: 14 residues. The CDR3 is CASSQDLQVTEAFF. CDR3 nucleotides: TGCGCCAGCAGCCAAGATCTTCAGGTGACTGAAGCTTTCTTT.

The chain uses TRBV28 and TRBJ1-3; no clear D gene. Looked up from germline, CDR1 is MDHEN and CDR2 is SYDVKM. The V and J ends lost 9 bases and 0 bases respectively, with 6 bases between them. There are 12 residues in the CDR3. The CDR3 protein is CASGHSGNTIYF. CDR3 nucleotides: TGTGCCAGTGGCCACTCTGGAAACACCATATATTTT.

The rearrangement links TRBV5-1 to TRBJ2-7, with D possibly matching TRBD2 (6 bases). V lost 0 bases, J lost 7 bases, and 20 bases lay in between. Per the germline V gene, CDR1 is SGHRS and CDR2 is YFSETQ. The CDR3 is 16 residues long. CDR3 DNA sequence: TGCGCCAGCAGCTTGGTAACCAGGCAACACGGGGGAGAGCAGTACTTC. Translated, it gives CASSLVTRQHGGEQYF.

This clone was seen only a few times. The chain links TRBV7-2 to TRBJ2-7; tentative D call: TRBD1 (5 bases). The CDR3 covers 17 residues. Deletions cut 3 bases from V and 1 base from J, with 19 bases between. Germline-derived CDR1 and CDR2 are SGHTA and FQGNSA. The CDR3 bases are TGTGCCAGCAGCTTCGACAGACCTTGGGCTACGTCCTACGAGCAGTACTTC. Protein product: CASSFDRPWATSYEQYF. The full variable domain, completed using reference TRBV7-2 and TRBJ2-7, is GAGVSQSPSNKVTEKGKDVELRCDPISGHTALYWYRQSLGQGLEFLIYFQGNSAPDKSGLPSDRFSAERTGGSVSTLTIQRTQQEDSAVYLCASSFDRPWATSYEQYFGPGTRLTVT.

V is TRBV5-6 and J is TRBJ2-5; 7 bases match TRBD1. V was pared by 4 bases and J by 2 bases, with 5 bases of the junction left unmatched. The CDR3 runs 14 residues. CDR1 and CDR2 from the germline V gene are SGHDT and YYEEEE. The CDR3 protein is CASSTGQTQETQYF. The CDR3 nucleotides read TGTGCCAGCAGCACGGGACAGACACAAGAGACCCAGTACTTC.

V gene TRBV7-6 combines with J gene TRBJ2-3; TRBD2 agrees at 11 bases. CDR3 length: 16 residues. After removal of 5 bases from V and 8 bases from J, the junction contained 12 bases not matched to a gene. Germline loops: CDR1 SGHVS, CDR2 FNYEAQ. The CDR3 nucleotides read TGTGCCAGCAGCGTTACTAGCGGGAGTTCGACTCTTACGCAGTATTTT. Amino acid sequence: CASSVTSGSSTLTQYF.

The count of this clone is one. The chain employs TRBV7-2 and TRBJ1-5, with D possibly TRBD1 on 6 matching bases. Germline CDR1 and CDR2: SGHTA and FQGNSA. CDR3 length: 15 residues. V was trimmed by 3 bases and J by 3 bases, leaving 12 bases between them. CDR3 DNA sequence: TGTGCCAGCAGCTTGGGGGCCGGGGCCAATCAGCCCCAGCATTTT. As protein: CASSLGAGANQPQHF.

The V gene is TRBV19, the J gene TRBJ1-1; D is possibly TRBD1 (6 bases). V was shortened by 3 bases and J by 1 base, with 9 bases between the two germline ends. CDR3 length: 14 amino acids. CDR1 LNHDA and CDR2 SQIVND come from the germline V gene (reference sequence). The CDR3 sequence: CASSMGAGNTEAFF. The CDR3 nucleotides are TGTGCCAGTAGTATGGGGGCGGGGAACACTGAAGCTTTCTTT.